This T cell receptor (beta chain) was recorded in a study of blood T cell repertoires in COVID-19. Per the authors' pipeline: Amplification from reference gene primers served as the basis for estimated nucleated cell counts. Produced via immunoSEQ multiplex PCR; TCRdb's table is partial and in-frame only. V and J calls and clone size are those listed in that table; D and trimming were worked out from the DNA. The table has 110,000 to 150,000 clones, about four fifths seen once. The recovered donors of Cohort 3 showed two negative PCRs, clearance, or symptom resolution. Between the trimmed V and J ends, which lost 1 base and 3 bases, there was a span of 10 bases. The CDR3 runs 15 residues. Germline lookup yields CDR1 SGHTA and CDR2 FQGNSA.

Material: PBMCs or T cells enriched from blood (not recorded which). The sequence was obtained from a man aged 45-65 years who had recovered from COVID-19. The rearrangement links TRBV7-2 to TRBJ1-3, with D unclear. The DNA of the CDR3 is TGTGCCAGCAGCTTAGGCCAGTCTGATGGAAACACCATATATTTT. The encoded protein is CASSLGQSDGNTIYF.